This TCR beta chain was found in a study of blood T cells in healthy people across ages. About this clonotype: Its specificity is unknown.

The use of a sample-barcoded 5' primer and a J-beta primer mix characterized a second PCR of about 6 to 12 cycles. TCRdb reprocessed the 5' RACE reads with MiXCR, giving one entry per CDR3 protein. The sample includes 600,000 to 850,000 distinct CDR3 sequences, roughly 25% of them seen just once. The study's findings and limits: Total diversity from one million sequenced T cells was likely underestimated. Leaving the PBMCs unsorted stopped any conclusive comparison of naive versus antigen-experienced cells.

The CDR3 has 12 residues. The germline V gene has CDR1 SEHNR and CDR2 FQNEAQ (reference sequence). This same sample was also part of a study on T cells of mothers and their children.

This receptor was obtained from a boy aged 5-17 years in good health. Sequenced material: blood. The chain combines TRBV7-9 with TRBJ2-5; D is uncertain. Near its end, the DNA agrees better with TRBJ2-7, so the J call may be wrong. CDR3 nucleotides: TGTGCCAGCAGCTTTGGTAGTTCCGAGCAGTACTTC. As protein: CASSFGSSEQYF.